Listed here is a single T cell receptor (beta chain). This specimen belongs to a study of blood T cell repertoires in COVID-19. Study as a whole: Researchers got acute and convalescent COVID-19 samples from the United States, Italy and Spain.

Those enrolled, adults aged roughly 18 to 89 years, came from some 23 US areas. Cohorts were assigned according to the clinical history that participants reported. Either two negative PCRs, clearance, or symptom resolution qualified Cohort 3 donors as recovered. Here immunoSEQ multiplex PCR was the method, and the copy in TCRdb shows in-frame clones only, minus some. The top ten clones hold about 18% of a sample with more than 300,000 clones, roughly 90% of them seen once. Sequencing was performed on PBMCs or T cells enriched from blood (not recorded which). This TCR was sampled from a woman in her 30s who had recovered from COVID-19.

CDR3 protein: CASSLWGGNEQFF. CDR3 DNA sequence: TGTGCCAGCAGTTTATGGGGGGGCAATGAGCAGTTCTTC. The chain uses TRBV27 and TRBJ2-1; TRBD2 matches 7 bases. Germline assignment: CDR1 MNHEY and CDR2 SMNVEV (reference sequence). J was trimmed by 6 bases and V by 1 base; bases with no gene match: 0. The CDR3 has 13 residues.